In this sample, the clone carrying this TCR beta chain turned up many times. Its antigen is unidentified. A process of 5'RACE template switching, which added a universal primer site and UMIs, was used to make TCR cDNA. TCRdb ran MiXCR on the 5' RACE reads and lists one entry per CDR3 protein. Of approximately 70,000 distinct CDR3 sequences listed, 5% to 8% are singletons. This entry comes from a study of T cells after yellow fever vaccination. Across the whole study: Preparation used SMART-Seq v4 Ultra Low Input for the low-cell-number fractions. Points from the study as a whole: On re-exposure, the response was weaker but peaked faster, at day 5 versus 15. The appearance of a small share of clonotypes in both CD4 and CD8 compartments was observed.

Germline V gives CDR1 SEHNR, CDR2 FQNEAQ (reference sequence). CDR3 length: 14 amino acids. V gave up 1 base and J gave up 3 bases, with 9 bases separating them. The chain employs TRBV7-9 and TRBJ2-5; D is undetermined. The sequence was collected from a man aged 18 to 30 who received the YFV17D yellow fever vaccine. Sample: CD8+ T cells sorted from PBMCs, taken around 45 days after the first yellow fever vaccination. This chain's CDR3 is CASSLVRQEETQYF. CDR3 coding DNA: TGTGCCAGCAGCTTAGTCCGGCAAGAAGAGACCCAGTACTTC.